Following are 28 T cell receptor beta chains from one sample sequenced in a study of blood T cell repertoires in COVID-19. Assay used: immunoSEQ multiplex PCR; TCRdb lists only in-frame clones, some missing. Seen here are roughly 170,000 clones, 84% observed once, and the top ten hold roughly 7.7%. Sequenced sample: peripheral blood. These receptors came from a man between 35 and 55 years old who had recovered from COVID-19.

The CDR3 region has the DNA TGTGCCAGCTCAACCTATGTAACGGGGCAAGAGACCCAGTACTTC. Translated: CASSTYVTGQETQYF. The V call is TRBV18, the J call TRBJ2-5, with D possibly TRBD2 on 5 matching bases. The CDR3 spans 15 residues. Trimming took off 5 bases at V and 2 bases at J, with 15 bases between the two ends. Germline V lookup: CDR1 KGHSH, CDR2 LQKENI.

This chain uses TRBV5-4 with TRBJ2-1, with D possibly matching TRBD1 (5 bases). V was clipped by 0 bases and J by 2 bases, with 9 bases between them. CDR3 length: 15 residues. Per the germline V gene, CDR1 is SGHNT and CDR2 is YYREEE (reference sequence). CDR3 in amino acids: CASSLAQGTYNEQFF. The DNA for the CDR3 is TGTGCCAGCAGCTTGGCGCAGGGTACCTACAATGAGCAGTTCTTC. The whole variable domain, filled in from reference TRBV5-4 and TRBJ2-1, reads ETGVTQSPTHLIKTRGQQVTLRCSSQSGHNTVSWYQQALGQGPQFIFQYYREEENGRGNFPPRFSGLQFPNYSSELNVNALELDDSALYLCASSLAQGTYNEQFFGPGTRLTVL.

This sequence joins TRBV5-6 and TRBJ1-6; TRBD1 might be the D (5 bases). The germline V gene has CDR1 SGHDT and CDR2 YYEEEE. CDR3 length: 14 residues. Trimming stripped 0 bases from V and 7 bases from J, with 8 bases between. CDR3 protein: CASSLGGLNSPLHF. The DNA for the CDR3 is TGTGCCAGCAGCTTGGGGGGCCTGAATTCACCCCTCCACTTT.

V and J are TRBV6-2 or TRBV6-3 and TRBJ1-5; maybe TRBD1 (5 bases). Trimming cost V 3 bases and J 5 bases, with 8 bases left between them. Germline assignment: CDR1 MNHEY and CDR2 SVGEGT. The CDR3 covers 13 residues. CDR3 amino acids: CASSYSGYQPQHF. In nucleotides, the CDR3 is TGTGCCAGCAGTTATTCAGGGTATCAGCCCCAGCATTTT.

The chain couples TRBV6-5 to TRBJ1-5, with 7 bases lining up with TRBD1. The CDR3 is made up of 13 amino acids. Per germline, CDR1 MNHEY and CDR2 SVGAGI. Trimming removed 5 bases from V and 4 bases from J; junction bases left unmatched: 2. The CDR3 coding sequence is TGTGCCAGCAGTACAGGGGCTAATCAGCCCCAGCATTTT. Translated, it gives CASSTGANQPQHF.

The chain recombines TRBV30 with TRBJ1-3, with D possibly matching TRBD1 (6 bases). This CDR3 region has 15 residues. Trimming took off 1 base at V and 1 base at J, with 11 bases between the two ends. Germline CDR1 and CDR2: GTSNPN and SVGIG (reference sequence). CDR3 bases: TGTGCCTGGAGTGATGACAGGTTATCTGGAAACACCATATATTTT. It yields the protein CAWSDDRLSGNTIYF.

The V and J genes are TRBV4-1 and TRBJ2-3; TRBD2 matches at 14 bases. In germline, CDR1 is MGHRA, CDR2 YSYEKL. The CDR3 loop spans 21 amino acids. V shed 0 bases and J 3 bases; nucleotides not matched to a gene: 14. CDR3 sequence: CASSQEVGIRLAGGMTDTQYF. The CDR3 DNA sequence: TGCGCCAGCAGCCAAGAAGTGGGGATTCGACTAGCGGGGGGGATGACAGATACGCAGTATTTT.

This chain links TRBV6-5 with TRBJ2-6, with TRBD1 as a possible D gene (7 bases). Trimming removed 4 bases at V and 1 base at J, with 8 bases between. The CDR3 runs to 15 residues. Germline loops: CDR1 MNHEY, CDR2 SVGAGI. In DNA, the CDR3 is TGTGCCAGCAGTTCAGGGGGGTCTGGGGCCAACGTCCTGACTTTC. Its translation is CASSSGGSGANVLTF.

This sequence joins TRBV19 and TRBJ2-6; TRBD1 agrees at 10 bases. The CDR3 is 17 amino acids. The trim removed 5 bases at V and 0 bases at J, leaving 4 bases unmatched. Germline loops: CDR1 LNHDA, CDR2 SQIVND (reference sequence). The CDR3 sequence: CASSPGQGVSGANVLTF. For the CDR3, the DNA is TGTGCCAGTAGTCCTGGACAGGGGGTCTCTGGGGCCAACGTCCTGACTTTC.

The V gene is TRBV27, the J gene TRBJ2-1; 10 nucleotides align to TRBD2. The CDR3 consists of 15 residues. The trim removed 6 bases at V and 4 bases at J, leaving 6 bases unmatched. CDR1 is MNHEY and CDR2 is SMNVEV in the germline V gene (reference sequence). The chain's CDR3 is CASSPGLAIYNEQFF. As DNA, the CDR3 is TGTGCCAGCAGCCCGGGACTAGCGATTTACAATGAGCAGTTCTTC.

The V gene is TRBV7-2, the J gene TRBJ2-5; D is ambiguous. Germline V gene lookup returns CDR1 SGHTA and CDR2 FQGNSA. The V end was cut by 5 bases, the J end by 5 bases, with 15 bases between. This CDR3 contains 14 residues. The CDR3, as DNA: TGTGCCAGCAGCCTTTCCAACTTGCTGGAGACCCAGTACTTC. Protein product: CASSLSNLLETQYF.

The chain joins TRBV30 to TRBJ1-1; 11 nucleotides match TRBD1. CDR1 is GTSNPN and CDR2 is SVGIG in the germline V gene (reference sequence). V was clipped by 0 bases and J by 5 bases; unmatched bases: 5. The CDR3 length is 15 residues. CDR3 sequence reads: CAWSVKDRGQTEAFF. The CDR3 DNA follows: TGTGCCTGGAGTGTAAAGGACAGGGGGCAGACTGAAGCTTTCTTT.

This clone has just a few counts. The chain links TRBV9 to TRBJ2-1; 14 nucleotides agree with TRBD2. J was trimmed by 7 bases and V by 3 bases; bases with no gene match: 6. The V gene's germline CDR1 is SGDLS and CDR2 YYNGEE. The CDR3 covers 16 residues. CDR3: CASSAGTSGSWNEQFF. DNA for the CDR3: TGTGCCAGCAGCGCCGGGACTAGCGGGAGTTGGAATGAGCAGTTCTTC. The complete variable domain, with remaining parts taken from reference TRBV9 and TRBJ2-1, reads DSGVTQTPKHLITATGQRVTLRCSPRSGDLSVYWYQQSLDQGLQFLIQYYNGEERAKGNILERFSAQQFPDLHSELNLSSLELGDSALYFCASSAGTSGSWNEQFFGPGTRLTVL.

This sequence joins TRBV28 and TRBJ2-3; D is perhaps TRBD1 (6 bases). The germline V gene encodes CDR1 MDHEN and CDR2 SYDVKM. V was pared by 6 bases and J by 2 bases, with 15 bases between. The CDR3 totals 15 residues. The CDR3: CASSVRQGSTDTQYF. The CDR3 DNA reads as TGTGCCAGCAGCGTAAGGCAGGGGTCCACAGATACGCAGTATTTT. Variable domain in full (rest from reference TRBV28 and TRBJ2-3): DVKVTQSSRYLVKRTGEKVFLECVQDMDHENMFWYRQDPGLGLRLIYFSYDVKMKEKGDIPEGYSVSREKKERFSLILESASTNQTSMYLCASSVRQGSTDTQYFGPGTRLTVL.

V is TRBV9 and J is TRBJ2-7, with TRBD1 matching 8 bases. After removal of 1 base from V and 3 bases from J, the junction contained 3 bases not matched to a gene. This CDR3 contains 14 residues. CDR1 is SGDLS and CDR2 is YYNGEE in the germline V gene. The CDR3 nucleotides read TGTGCCAGCAGCGTACAGGGGGCGGGCTACGAGCAGTACTTC. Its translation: CASSVQGAGYEQYF.

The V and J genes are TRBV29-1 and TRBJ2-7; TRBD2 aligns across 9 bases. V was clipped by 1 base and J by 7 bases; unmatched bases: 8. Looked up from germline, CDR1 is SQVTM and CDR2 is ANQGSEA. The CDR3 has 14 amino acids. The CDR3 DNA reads TGCAGCGTTGAAGGCGGGGGGGCCGGCGGTGAGCAGTACTTC. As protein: CSVEGGGAGGEQYF.

The CDR3, as DNA: TGTGCCAGCAGCGTAGCCGGGACTAGCGGGAGTAATGAGCAGTTCTTC. Translation: CASSVAGTSGSNEQFF. This rearrangement joins TRBV9 to TRBJ2-1, with 14 bases matching TRBD2. J lost 7 bases, V lost 0 bases, and 3 bases had no gene match. The CDR3 spans 16 residues. The germline V gene has CDR1 SGDLS and CDR2 YYNGEE.

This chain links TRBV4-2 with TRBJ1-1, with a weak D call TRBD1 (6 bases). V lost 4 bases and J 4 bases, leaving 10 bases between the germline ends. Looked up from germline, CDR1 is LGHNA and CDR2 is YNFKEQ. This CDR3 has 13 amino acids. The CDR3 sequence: CASSRTGSTEAFF. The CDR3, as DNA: TGTGCCAGCAGCCGAACAGGGAGCACTGAAGCTTTCTTT.

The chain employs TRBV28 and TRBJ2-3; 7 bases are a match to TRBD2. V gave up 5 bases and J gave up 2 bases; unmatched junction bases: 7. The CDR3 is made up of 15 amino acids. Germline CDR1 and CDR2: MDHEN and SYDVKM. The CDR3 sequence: CASSTGLNPTDTQYF. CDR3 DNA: TGTGCCAGCAGTACGGGACTAAACCCCACAGATACGCAGTATTTT. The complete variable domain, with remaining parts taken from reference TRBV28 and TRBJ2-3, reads DVKVTQSSRYLVKRTGEKVFLECVQDMDHENMFWYRQDPGLGLRLIYFSYDVKMKEKGDIPEGYSVSREKKERFSLILESASTNQTSMYLCASSTGLNPTDTQYFGPGTRLTVL.

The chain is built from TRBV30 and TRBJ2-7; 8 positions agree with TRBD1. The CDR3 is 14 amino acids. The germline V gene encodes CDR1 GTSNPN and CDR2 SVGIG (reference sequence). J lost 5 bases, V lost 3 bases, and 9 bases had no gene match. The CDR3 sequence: CAWRGGGQADEQYF. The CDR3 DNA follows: TGTGCCTGGAGAGGTGGGGGACAGGCTGACGAGCAGTACTTC. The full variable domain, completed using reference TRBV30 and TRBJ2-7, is SQTIHQWPATLVQPVGSPLSLECTVEGTSNPNLYWYRQAAGRGLQLLFYSVGIGQISSEVPQNLSASRPQDRQFILSSKKLLLSDSGFYLCAWRGGGQADEQYFGPGTRLTVT.

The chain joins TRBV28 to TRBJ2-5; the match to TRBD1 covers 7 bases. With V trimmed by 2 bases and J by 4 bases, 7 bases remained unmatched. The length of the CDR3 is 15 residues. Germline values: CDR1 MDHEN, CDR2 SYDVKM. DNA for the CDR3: TGTGCCAGCAGTTTAGAAGGGGGCTTCGGAGAGACCCAGTACTTC. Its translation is CASSLEGGFGETQYF.

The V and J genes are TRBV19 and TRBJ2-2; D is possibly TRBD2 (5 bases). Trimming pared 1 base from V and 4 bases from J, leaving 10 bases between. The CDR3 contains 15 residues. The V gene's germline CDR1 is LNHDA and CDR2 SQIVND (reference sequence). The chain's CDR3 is CASSIGTGITGELFF. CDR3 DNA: TGTGCCAGTAGTATAGGGACGGGAATCACCGGGGAGCTGTTTTTT.

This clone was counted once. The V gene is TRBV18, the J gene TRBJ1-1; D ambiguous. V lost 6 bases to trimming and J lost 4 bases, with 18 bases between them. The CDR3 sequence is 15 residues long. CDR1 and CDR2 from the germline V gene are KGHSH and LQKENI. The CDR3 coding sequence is TGTGCCAGCTCTCCGCAAGGAGGGCCCGCCACTGAAGCTTTCTTT. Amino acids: CASSPQGGPATEAFF.

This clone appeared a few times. CDR3 in DNA: TGTGCCTGGAGCCTTACTAGCGGGGGGAGGTACGAGCAGTACTTC. This codes for CAWSLTSGGRYEQYF. The genes are TRBV30 and TRBJ2-7; 12 nucleotides match TRBD2. Trimming cost V 3 bases and J 4 bases; bases outside gene matches: 7. The CDR3 has 15 amino acids. The germline gives CDR1 GTSNPN, CDR2 SVGIG (reference sequence).

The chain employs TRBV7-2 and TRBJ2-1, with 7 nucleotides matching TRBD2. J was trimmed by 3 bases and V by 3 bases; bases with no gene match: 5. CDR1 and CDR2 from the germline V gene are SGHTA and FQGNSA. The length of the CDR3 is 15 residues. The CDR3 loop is CASSFGSGDYNEQFF. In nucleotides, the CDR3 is TGTGCCAGCAGCTTCGGGAGCGGGGACTACAATGAGCAGTTCTTC.

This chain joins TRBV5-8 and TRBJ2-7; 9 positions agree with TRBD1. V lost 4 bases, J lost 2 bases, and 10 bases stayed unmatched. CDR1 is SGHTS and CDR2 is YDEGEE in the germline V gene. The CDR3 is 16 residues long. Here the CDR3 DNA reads TGTGCCAGCAGCGCCAGGGACAGGGTAATAACCTACGAGCAGTACTTC. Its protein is CASSARDRVITYEQYF.

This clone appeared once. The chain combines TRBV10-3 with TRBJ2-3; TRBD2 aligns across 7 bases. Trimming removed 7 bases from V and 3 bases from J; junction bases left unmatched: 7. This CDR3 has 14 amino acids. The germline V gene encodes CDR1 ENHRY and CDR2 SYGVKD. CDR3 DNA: TGTGCCATCACGGAGGGGAGGGGAACAGATACGCAGTATTTT. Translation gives CAITEGRGTDTQYF.

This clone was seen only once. The CDR3 sequence is CAWSVAGGDTGELFF. DNA of the CDR3: TGTGCCTGGAGTGTTGCGGGGGGGGACACCGGGGAGCTGTTTTTT. This chain joins TRBV30 and TRBJ2-2, with 9 bases lining up with TRBD2. CDR3 length: 15 amino acids. The germline V gene has CDR1 GTSNPN and CDR2 SVGIG (reference sequence). V shed 0 bases, J shed 3 bases, and the junction held 2 bases outside the gene matches.